This record looks at one T cell receptor (beta chain) sequence and its context. Here immunoSEQ multiplex PCR was the method, and the copy in TCRdb shows in-frame clones only, minus some. The profile shows around 26,000 clones, roughly 90% of them singletons. The data belong to a study of OX40 agonist ivuxolimab in advanced cancers. Material: CD4+ or CD8+ T cells sorted from blood, obtained in a trial of the OX40 agonist ivuxolimab. This clonotype originated in an adult with an advanced solid tumor such as melanoma, head and neck, liver or kidney cancer.

The DNA for the CDR3 is TGTGCCAGCAACCGGCGGGATGGGTCCTACAATGAGCAGTTCTTC. Translating it yields CASNRRDGSYNEQFF. The chain has TRBV6-1 and TRBJ2-1, with D possibly TRBD2 on 6 matching bases. This CDR3 comprises 15 residues. V lost 7 bases to trimming and J lost 1 base, with 14 bases between them. Germline assignment: CDR1 MNHNS and CDR2 SASEGT.